The 10 T cell receptor beta chains reported below all come from one sample, sequenced in a study of early T cells in non-severe SARS-CoV-2 infection. TCRdb itself ran the 5' RACE reads through MiXCR, one entry per CDR3 protein. Of some 60,000 distinct CDR3 sequences listed, roughly an eighth are singletons. The sequences come from whole blood, collected at baseline. These receptors came from an adult who was a healthcare worker with PCR-confirmed SARS-CoV-2 infection or an uninfected control (not recorded which).

This clonotype was counted many times. The rearrangement links TRBV3-1 to TRBJ1-2; D is undetermined. CDR1 LGHDT and CDR2 YNNKEL come from the germline V gene (reference sequence). V was shortened by 0 bases and J by 8 bases, with 13 bases between the two germline ends. There are 14 residues in the CDR3. The CDR3 is CASSQDRAGWGYTF. CDR3 sequence (DNA): TGTGCCAGCAGCCAAGATCGGGCAGGTTGGGGCTACACCTTC.

In this sample, this clonotype turned up many times. V gene TRBV19 combines with J gene TRBJ1-5; D is undetermined. CDR1 LNHDA and CDR2 SQIVND come from the germline V gene (reference sequence). Trimming shortened V by 5 bases and J by 9 bases, and 17 bases separated the two germline ends. The length of the CDR3 is 14 residues. Here the CDR3 reads CASSPLGLLSPQHF. The CDR3 coding sequence is TGTGCCAGTAGTCCCCTAGGGTTGTTATCGCCCCAGCATTTT.

The chain couples TRBV5-1 to TRBJ1-1; D is undetermined. CDR1 is SGHRS and CDR2 is YFSETQ in the germline V gene. The V and J ends lost 0 bases and 1 base respectively, with 7 bases between them. The CDR3 loop spans 14 amino acids. The CDR3 reads CASSLDNGNTEAFF. As DNA, the CDR3 is TGCGCCAGCAGCTTGGACAACGGGAACACTGAAGCTTTCTTT.

This rearrangement joins TRBV19 to TRBJ2-3; no firm D call. V lost 1 base and J 2 bases, leaving 10 bases between the germline ends. Per germline, CDR1 LNHDA and CDR2 SQIVND (reference sequence). The CDR3 consists of 15 residues. CDR3 loop: CASSIGEGHTDTQYF. The CDR3 coding sequence is TGTGCCAGTAGTATAGGAGAAGGGCACACAGATACGCAGTATTTT.

The J gene is TRBJ2-1, the V gene TRBV20-1, with a tentative D call TRBD1 (5 bases). Trimming pared 1 base from V and 4 bases from J, leaving 17 bases between. The CDR3 is 16 amino acids. Looked up from germline, CDR1 is DFQATT and CDR2 is SNEGSKA (reference sequence). The CDR3 region is CSARGSDSTSYNEQFF. CDR3 in DNA: TGCAGTGCTAGAGGCTCCGACAGTACCTCTTACAATGAGCAGTTCTTC.

This clonotype was counted many times. The chain is built from TRBV7-9 and TRBJ2-7; no clear D gene. The V gene lost 4 bases and the J gene lost 5 bases, with 15 bases spanning the gap. CDR3 length: 14 residues. The germline V gene has CDR1 SEHNR and CDR2 FQNEAQ (reference sequence). CDR3 sequence: CASSSTPSVHEQYF. The CDR3 DNA sequence: TGTGCCAGCAGCTCTACCCCCAGCGTACACGAGCAGTACTTC. Supplemented by reference TRBV7-9 and TRBJ2-7, the full variable domain reads DTGVSQNPRHKITKRGQNVTFRCDPISEHNRLYWYRQTLGQGPEFLTYFQNEAQLEKSRLLSDRFSAERPKGSFSTLEIQRTEQGDSAMYLCASSSTPSVHEQYFGPGTRLTVT.

In this sample, this clonotype turned up a few times. The gene calls are TRBV6-2 or TRBV6-3 and TRBJ2-4; D remains unclear. The CDR3 covers 11 residues. With 4 bases removed from V and 16 bases from J, the gap between germline ends came to 14 bases. In germline, CDR1 is MNHEY, CDR2 SVGEGT. The CDR3 spells CASSWRTETYF. The CDR3, as DNA: TGTGCCAGCAGTTGGCGGACCGAGACTTACTTC.

This clonotype was found many times. The chain joins TRBV25-1 to TRBJ2-7; 7 nucleotides agree with TRBD1. Germline values: CDR1 MGHDK, CDR2 SYGVNS. The CDR3 is made up of 13 amino acids. Germline trimming cut 5 bases from V and 4 bases from J; bases unmatched to any gene: 5. In DNA form, the CDR3 reads TGTGCCAGCAGTCGATCAGGGGGTTACGAGCAGTACTTC. The encoded protein is CASSRSGGYEQYF.

This chain uses TRBV1 with TRBJ1-6; the DNA was not used to check the table's D call, TRBD1. TRBV1 is listed as a pseudogene. The CDR3 spans 14 residues. The CDR3 DNA reads TGCACCAGCCCCGGGACAGGGTGTAATTCACCCCTCCACTTT. Protein: CTSPGTGCNSPLHF.

This clonotype was observed a handful of times. This chain joins TRBV29-1 and TRBJ2-3, with D uncertain. The germline CDR1 and CDR2 sequences are SQVTM and ANQGSEA. Deletions cut 4 bases from V and 1 base from J, with 18 bases between. The CDR3 consists of 16 residues. The CDR3 coding sequence is TGCAGCGTTGTCTCTTTCGACCTGGCCCGCACAGATACGCAGTATTTT. Translating gives CSVVSFDLARTDTQYF.